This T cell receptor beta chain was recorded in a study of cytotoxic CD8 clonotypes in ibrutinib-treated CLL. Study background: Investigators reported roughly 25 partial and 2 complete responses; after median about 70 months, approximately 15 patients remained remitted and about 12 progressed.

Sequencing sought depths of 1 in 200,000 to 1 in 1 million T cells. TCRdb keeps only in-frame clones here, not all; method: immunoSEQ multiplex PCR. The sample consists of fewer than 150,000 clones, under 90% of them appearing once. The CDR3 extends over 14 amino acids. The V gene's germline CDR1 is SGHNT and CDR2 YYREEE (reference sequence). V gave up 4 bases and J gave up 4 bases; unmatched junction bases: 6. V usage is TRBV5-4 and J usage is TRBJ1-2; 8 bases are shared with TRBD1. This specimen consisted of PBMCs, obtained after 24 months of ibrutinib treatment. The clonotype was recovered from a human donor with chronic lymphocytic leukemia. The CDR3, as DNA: TGTGCCAGCAGCGCCAGGGGGCTGGGCTATGGCTACACCTTC. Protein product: CASSARGLGYGYTF. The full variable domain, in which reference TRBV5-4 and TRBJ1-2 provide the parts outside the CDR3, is ETGVTQSPTHLIKTRGQQVTLRCSSQSGHNTVSWYQQALGQGPQFIFQYYREEENGRGNFPPRFSGLQFPNYSSELNVNALELDDSALYLCASSARGLGYGYTFGSGTRLTVV.